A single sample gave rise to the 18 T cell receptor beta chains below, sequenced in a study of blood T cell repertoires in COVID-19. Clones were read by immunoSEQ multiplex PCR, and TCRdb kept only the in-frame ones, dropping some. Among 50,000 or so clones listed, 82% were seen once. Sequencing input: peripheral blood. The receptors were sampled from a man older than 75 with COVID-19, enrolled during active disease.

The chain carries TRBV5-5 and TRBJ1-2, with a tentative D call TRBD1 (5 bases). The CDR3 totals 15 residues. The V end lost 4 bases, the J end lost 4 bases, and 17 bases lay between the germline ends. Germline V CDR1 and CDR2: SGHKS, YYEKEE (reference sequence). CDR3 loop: CASSLEGRTSYGYTF. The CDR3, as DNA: TGTGCCAGCAGCCTCGAGGGGAGGACTTCCTATGGCTACACCTTC.

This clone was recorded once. CDR3 nucleotide sequence: TGTGCCAGCAGCCAAGATGAGGCAGGGGCAGAGACCCAGTACTTC. It yields the protein CASSQDEAGAETQYF. The rearrangement links TRBV4-2 to TRBJ2-5; a weak D match, TRBD1 (6 bases). This CDR3 is 15 amino acids long. V shed 0 bases and J shed 4 bases, with 12 bases lying between them. Germline CDR1 and CDR2: LGHNA and YNFKEQ.

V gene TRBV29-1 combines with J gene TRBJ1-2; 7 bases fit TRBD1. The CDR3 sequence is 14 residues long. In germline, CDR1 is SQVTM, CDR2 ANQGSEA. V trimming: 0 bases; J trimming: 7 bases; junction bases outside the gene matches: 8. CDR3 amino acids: CSVEDVIGTAGYTF. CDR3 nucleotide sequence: TGCAGCGTTGAAGATGTCATCGGGACAGCTGGCTACACCTTC.

CDR3 residues: CSVEGRRGYEQYF. CDR3 nucleotides: TGCAGCGTTGAGGGCAGGAGAGGGTACGAGCAGTACTTC. This chain uses TRBV29-1 with TRBJ2-7; perhaps TRBD2 as D (5 bases). CDR1 is SQVTM and CDR2 is ANQGSEA in the germline V gene. V lost 3 bases to trimming and J lost 4 bases, with 13 bases between them. The CDR3 spans 13 residues.

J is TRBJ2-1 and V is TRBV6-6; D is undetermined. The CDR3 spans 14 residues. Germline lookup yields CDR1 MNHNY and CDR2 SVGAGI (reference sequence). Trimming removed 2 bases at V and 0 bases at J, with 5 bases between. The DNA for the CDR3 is TGTGCCAGCAGTTACGGGCCCTCCTACAATGAGCAGTTCTTC. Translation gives CASSYGPSYNEQFF.

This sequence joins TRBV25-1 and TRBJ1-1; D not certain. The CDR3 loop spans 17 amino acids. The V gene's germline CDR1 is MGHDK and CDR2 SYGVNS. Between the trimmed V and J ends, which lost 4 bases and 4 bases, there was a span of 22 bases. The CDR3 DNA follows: TGTGCCAGCAGTGGATCAGAGACTTCTTTATTATCCACTGAAGCTTTCTTT. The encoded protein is CASSGSETSLLSTEAFF.

The CDR3 DNA reads as TGTGCCAGCTTCGGCAGGGGTGACGCTGGGGCCAACGTCCTGACTTTC. Its translation is CASFGRGDAGANVLTF. The chain carries TRBV28 and TRBJ2-6; TRBD1 might be the D (6 bases). Trimming removed 8 bases at V and 2 bases at J, with 16 bases between. Per germline, CDR1 MDHEN and CDR2 SYDVKM. The CDR3 covers 16 residues.

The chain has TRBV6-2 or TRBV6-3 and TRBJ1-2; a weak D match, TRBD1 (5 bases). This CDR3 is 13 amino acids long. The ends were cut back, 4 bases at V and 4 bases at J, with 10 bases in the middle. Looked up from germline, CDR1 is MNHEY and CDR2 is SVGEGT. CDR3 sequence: CASSFGAVYGYTF. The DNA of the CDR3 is TGTGCCAGCAGTTTTGGGGCAGTCTATGGCTACACCTTC.

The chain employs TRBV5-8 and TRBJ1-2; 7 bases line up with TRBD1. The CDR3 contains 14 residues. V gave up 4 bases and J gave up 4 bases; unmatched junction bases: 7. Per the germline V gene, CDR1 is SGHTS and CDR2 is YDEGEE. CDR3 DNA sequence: TGTGCCAGCAGCCCCGGACAGGTTTCCTATGGCTACACCTTC. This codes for CASSPGQVSYGYTF.

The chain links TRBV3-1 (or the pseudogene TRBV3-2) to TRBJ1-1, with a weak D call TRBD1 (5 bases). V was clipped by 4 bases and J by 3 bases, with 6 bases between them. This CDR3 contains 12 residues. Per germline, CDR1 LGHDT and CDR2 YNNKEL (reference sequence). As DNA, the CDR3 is TGTGCCAGCAGCCGGGGGGACACTGAAGCTTTCTTT. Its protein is CASSRGDTEAFF.

CDR3 amino acids: CASGEGRNQPQHF. CDR3 coding DNA: TGCGCCAGCGGGGAGGGAAGAAATCAGCCCCAGCATTTT. This chain uses TRBV10-2 with TRBJ1-5; D not certain. Trimming shortened V by 8 bases and J by 4 bases, and 12 bases separated the two germline ends. The germline CDR1 and CDR2 sequences are WSHSY and SAAADI. The CDR3 consists of 13 residues.

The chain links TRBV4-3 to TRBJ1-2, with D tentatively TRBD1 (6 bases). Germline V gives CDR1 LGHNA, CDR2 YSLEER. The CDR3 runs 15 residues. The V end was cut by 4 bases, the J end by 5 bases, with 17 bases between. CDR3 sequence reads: CASSPTAGQIYGYTF. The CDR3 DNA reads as TGCGCCAGCAGCCCCACGGCAGGACAGATATATGGCTACACCTTC.

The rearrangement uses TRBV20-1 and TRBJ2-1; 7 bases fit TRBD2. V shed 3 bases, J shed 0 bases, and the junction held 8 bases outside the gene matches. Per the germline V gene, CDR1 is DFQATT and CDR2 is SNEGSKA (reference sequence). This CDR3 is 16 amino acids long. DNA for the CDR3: TGCAGTGCTAGTACAACTAGCGCCAGCTCCTACAATGAGCAGTTCTTC. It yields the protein CSASTTSASSYNEQFF.

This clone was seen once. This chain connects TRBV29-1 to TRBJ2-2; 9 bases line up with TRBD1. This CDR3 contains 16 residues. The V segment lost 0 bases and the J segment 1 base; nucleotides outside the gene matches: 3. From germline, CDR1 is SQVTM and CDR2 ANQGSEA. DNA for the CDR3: TGCAGCGTTGAAGACCGGGACAGGGTGAACACCGGGGAGCTGTTTTTT. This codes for CSVEDRDRVNTGELFF.

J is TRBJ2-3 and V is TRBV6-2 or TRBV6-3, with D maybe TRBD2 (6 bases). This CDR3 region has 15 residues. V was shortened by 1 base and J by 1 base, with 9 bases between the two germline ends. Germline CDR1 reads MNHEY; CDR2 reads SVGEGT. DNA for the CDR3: TGTGCCAGCAGTTACTGGTCGGGGGGCACAGATACGCAGTATTTT. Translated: CASSYWSGGTDTQYF.

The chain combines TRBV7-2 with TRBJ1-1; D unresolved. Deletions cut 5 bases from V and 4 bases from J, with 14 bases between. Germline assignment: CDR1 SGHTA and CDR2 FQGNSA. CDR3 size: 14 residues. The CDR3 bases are TGTGCCAGCAGCGAGGGCCCTTCCCGCACTGAAGCTTTCTTT. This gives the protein CASSEGPSRTEAFF.

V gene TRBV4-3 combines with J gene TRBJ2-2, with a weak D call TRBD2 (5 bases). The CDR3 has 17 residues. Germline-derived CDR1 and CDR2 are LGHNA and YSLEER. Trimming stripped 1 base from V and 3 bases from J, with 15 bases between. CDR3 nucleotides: TGCGCCAGCAGCCAAGGGGCGGAACGGGGTGACACCGGGGAGCTGTTTTTT. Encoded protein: CASSQGAERGDTGELFF.

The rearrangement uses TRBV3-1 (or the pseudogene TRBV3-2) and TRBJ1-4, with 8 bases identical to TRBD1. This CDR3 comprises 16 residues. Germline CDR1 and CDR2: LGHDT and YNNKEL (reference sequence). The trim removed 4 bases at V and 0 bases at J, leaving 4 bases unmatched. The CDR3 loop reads CASSLDRGATNEKLFF. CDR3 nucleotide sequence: TGTGCCAGCAGCCTAGACAGGGGAGCAACTAATGAAAAACTGTTTTTT.